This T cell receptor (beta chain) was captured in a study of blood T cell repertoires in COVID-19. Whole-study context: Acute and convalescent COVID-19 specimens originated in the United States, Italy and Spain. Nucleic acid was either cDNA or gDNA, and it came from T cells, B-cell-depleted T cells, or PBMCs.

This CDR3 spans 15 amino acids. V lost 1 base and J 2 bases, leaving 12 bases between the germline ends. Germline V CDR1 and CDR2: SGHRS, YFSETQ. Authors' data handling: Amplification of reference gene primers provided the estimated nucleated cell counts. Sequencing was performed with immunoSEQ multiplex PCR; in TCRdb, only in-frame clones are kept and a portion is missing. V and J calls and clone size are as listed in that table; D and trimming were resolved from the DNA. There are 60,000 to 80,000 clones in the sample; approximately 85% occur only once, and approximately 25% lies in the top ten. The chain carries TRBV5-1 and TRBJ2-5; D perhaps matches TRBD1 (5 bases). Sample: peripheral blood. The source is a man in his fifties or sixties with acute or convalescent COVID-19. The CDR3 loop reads CASSLLWAGQETQYF. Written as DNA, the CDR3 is TGCGCCAGCAGCTTGCTCTGGGCAGGGCAAGAGACCCAGTACTTC.